This record looks at one T cell receptor beta chain sequence and its context. The CDR3 has 13 residues. Germline lookup yields CDR1 WSHSY and CDR2 SAAADI. Trimming pared 5 bases from V and 5 bases from J, leaving 10 bases between. This record comes from a study of blood T cell repertoires in COVID-19. Overall study context: Material from acute and convalescent COVID-19 was sourced from the United States, Italy and Spain.

Original processing notes: Estimation of nucleated cell counts was performed using reference gene primer amplification. The repertoire was sequenced with immunoSEQ multiplex PCR; TCRdb's copy has only in-frame clones and lacks some. Clone size and V and J calls were adopted from that table, with D and trimming inferred from the DNA. The data show some 42,000 clones, with around 86% seen just once and roughly 0.39% held by the top ten. This receptor was taken from a human donor in a cohort sampled during active COVID-19. Sequenced input: peripheral blood. The genes are TRBV10-2 and TRBJ1-5; D gene ambiguous. Here the CDR3 DNA reads TGCGCCAGCAGTCCGGGAACTCATCAGCCCCAGCATTTT. It translates to CASSPGTHQPQHF.